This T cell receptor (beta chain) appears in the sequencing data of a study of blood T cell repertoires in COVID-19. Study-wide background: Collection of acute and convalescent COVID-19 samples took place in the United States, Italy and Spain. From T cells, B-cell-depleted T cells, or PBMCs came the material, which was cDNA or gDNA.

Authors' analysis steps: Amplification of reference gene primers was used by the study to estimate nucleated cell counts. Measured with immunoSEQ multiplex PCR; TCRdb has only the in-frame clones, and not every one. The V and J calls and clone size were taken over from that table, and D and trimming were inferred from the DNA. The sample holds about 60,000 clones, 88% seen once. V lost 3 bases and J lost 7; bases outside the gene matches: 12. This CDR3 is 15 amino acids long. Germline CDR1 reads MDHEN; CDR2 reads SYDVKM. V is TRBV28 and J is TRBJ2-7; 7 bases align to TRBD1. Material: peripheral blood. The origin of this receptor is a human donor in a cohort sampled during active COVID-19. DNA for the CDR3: TGTGCCAGCAGTTTTAAGGGGGCAACTCGCGGGGAGCAGTACTTC. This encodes CASSFKGATRGEQYF.